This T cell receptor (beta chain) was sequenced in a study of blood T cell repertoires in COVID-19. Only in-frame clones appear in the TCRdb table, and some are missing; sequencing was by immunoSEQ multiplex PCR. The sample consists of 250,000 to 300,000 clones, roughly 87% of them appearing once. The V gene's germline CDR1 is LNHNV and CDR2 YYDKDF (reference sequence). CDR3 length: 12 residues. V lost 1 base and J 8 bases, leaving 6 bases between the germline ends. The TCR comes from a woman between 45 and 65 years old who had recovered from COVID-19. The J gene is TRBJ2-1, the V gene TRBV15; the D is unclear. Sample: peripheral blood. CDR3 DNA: TGTGCCACCAGCAGAGTACGGGATGAGCAGTTCTTC. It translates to CATSRVRDEQFF.